This T cell receptor beta chain was recorded in a study of blood T cell repertoires in COVID-19. Study summary: Sites across the United States, Italy and Spain contributed samples from acute and convalescent COVID-19. T cells, B-cell-depleted T cells, or PBMCs provided the cDNA or gDNA that served as material.

Original methodology: Amplifying reference gene primers gave estimates of nucleated cell counts. Only in-frame clones appear in the TCRdb table, and some are missing; sequencing was by immunoSEQ multiplex PCR. V and J calls and clone size come straight from that table; D and trimming were deduced from the DNA. The sample yields tens of thousands of clones, 80% to 90% seen once. V lost 8 bases to trimming and J lost 0 bases; unmatched junction nucleotides: 9. Germline lookup yields CDR1 SNHLY and CDR2 FYNNEI. The CDR3 consists of 16 residues. The chain carries TRBV2 and TRBJ1-5; 8 bases line up with TRBD1. Material: peripheral blood. The TCR sequence derives from a woman aged 55-75 years with acute or convalescent COVID-19. The CDR3 coding sequence is TGTGCCAGCTCGGGACAGGCGAGATATAGCAATCAGCCCCAGCATTTT. This encodes CASSGQARYSNQPQHF.